This TCR beta chain is drawn from a study of cytomegalovirus exposure and HLA in healthy donors (dated by TCRdb to 2017 to 2019). The study in broad terms: According to a later analysis, the roughly 120 validation repertoires were produced on the same platform as the 700 or so repertoires of the first cohort. The study aimed to test whether cataloging public T cell receptors could reveal signatures of past pathogen exposure. To predict cytomegalovirus infection status, the study combined high-throughput TCR immunosequencing, statistical association of individual TCRs with disease status, and machine learning. Along with the approximately 650-subject first cohort, a separate validation cohort of about 110 different subjects was used. Beyond this particular receptor, the publication reports: The classifier was reported to diagnose cytomegalovirus status with high specificity and sensitivity in both the original cohort and the validation cohort. In the study, some 160 TCR beta chains were listed as associated with cytomegalovirus. A later analysis had no HLA typing for the validation cohort, so co-occurrence there was scored across all 130 or so repertoires. The authors suggested that the approach could potentially be extended to other disease states and immunological phenotypes. While some public TCRs were present in many individuals, most TCR sequences turned up only very rarely across donors. A few of the identified cytomegalovirus-associated TCR beta chains were confirmed in vitro to be specific for cytomegalovirus antigens. Of the cluster scores, roughly 95% were above 0 in a later analysis, which found that TCRs clustered in the first cohort also tended to co-occur in the approximately 110 validation repertoires.

The library was obtained by the immunoSEQ multiplex PCR assay. Per the source publication's procedure: A statistical classification framework was built for diagnosing cytomegalovirus status from the catalog of TCR beta chain sequences. Drawn from immuneACCESS, this table holds only the in-frame rearrangements with V and J called that TCRdb kept. Clones are partly lost; checked studies trace under half to an unresolved V gene and leave the rest unexplained. That table supplies the V and J calls and clone size; D and trimming were determined from the DNA. For this sample there are 300,000 or so clones; around 90% appear just once. The top ten clonotypes cover around 1% of the sample. The V end loses 4 bases and the J end loses 1 base, and a stretch of 9 bases separates them. The germline V gene yields SGHRS for CDR1 and YFSETQ for CDR2. Including the terminal cysteine and phenylalanine, the CDR3 comprises 13 residues. The read is trimmed to its CDR3 DNA, 39 bases read in frame from base 1.

Separate from the approximately 730-subject first cohort, the validation cohort of 90 to 150 subjects was the group to which the donors belonged. Notes on this clone: What this receptor recognizes is not known. No clone much larger than this one lies a single base away; base qualities are absent.

The sequencing input was PBMCs. The V gene is TRBV5-1 and the J gene is TRBJ2-7, with TRBD2 perhaps the D gene, on 6 matching bases. The sequence came from a man younger than 45 in good health and CMV-seronegative. Here is the DNA: TGCGCCAGCAGCCCGGGGGTATCCTACGAGCAGTACTTC. Translated, it gives CASSPGVSYEQYF.